These 3 T cell receptor beta chains were all obtained from the same sample, sequenced in a study of vaccination effects on CD4 cells after COVID-19. The assay was immunoSEQ multiplex PCR, and TCRdb's table has in-frame clones only and misses some. The sample lists some 25,000 clones; less than 85% were seen once. Antigens of these TCRs are unknown. ViraFEST used viral peptide pools to expand antigen-specific CD4+ T cells before sequencing. Following 10 days of culture, CD4+ T cells were isolated. This person caught SARS-CoV-2 sometime from March to December 2020, and PCR testing confirmed the infection. The specimen comprised CD4+ T cells from PBMCs cultured with SARS-CoV-2 spike peptides, sampled before COVID-19 vaccination. The receptor source for this set is a human donor who had a prior SARS-CoV-2 infection.

This chain uses TRBV7-3 with TRBJ2-7; D is uncertain. Trimming cost V 5 bases and J 2 bases, with 13 bases left between them. This CDR3 spans 14 amino acids. Per the germline V gene, CDR1 is SGHTA and CDR2 is FQGTGA. DNA for the CDR3: TGTGCCAGCAGCCTCCGCCCTGGGGCCTACGAGCAGTACTTC. It is translated as CASSLRPGAYEQYF.

The chain employs TRBV27 and TRBJ2-3, with 12 bases matching TRBD2. This CDR3 contains 16 residues. Germline CDR1 and CDR2: MNHEY and SMNVEV (reference sequence). The trim removed 6 bases at V and 4 bases at J, leaving 8 bases unmatched. In DNA, the CDR3 is TGTGCCAGCAGCCCACCTAGCGGGAGGGGTCCAGATACGCAGTATTTT. It translates to CASSPPSGRGPDTQYF.

V and J are TRBV6-1 and TRBJ1-2; D may be TRBD1 (6 bases). Germline loops: CDR1 MNHNS, CDR2 SASEGT. Trimming took 2 bases from V and 8 from J, leaving 12 bases between them. The CDR3 consists of 13 residues. The CDR3 DNA follows: TGTGCCAGCAGTGAATACGGGGGCGGGGGCTACACCTTC. Translating gives CASSEYGGGGYTF.